This TCR beta chain was identified in a study of shared clonotypes between healthy human individuals. CD45RO-negative, CCR7-selected cells formed the naive CD8 fraction, which excluded terminally differentiated effector memory CD45RA+ cells. Germline assignment: CDR1 MNHNS and CDR2 SASEGT. V was trimmed by 8 bases and J by 1 base, leaving 17 bases between them. This CDR3 region has 15 residues. The data were produced by immunoSEQ multiplex PCR, yet TCRdb's version contains in-frame clones alone and is incomplete. The sample consists of more than 2 million clones, around 93% of them appearing once. The specimen was naive CD8+ T cells from PBMCs. J is TRBJ2-5 and V is TRBV6-1; D gene ambiguous. The TCR was taken from a young man in good health. Some clones in this sample may be carry-over from other donors' samples. The CDR3 nucleotides are TGTGCCAGCTTAAGTTACCTGACCCCCCAAGAGACCCAGTACTTC. This encodes CASLSYLTPQETQYF.